These 7 T cell receptor beta chains were sequenced from one sample in a study of blood T cell repertoires in COVID-19. The data were produced by immunoSEQ multiplex PCR, yet TCRdb's version contains in-frame clones alone and is incomplete. This table holds about 220,000 clones, 82% found once. Specimen: PBMCs or T cells enriched from blood (not recorded which). These receptors all stem from a woman aged 55-75 years who had recovered from COVID-19.

The chain employs TRBV6-5 and TRBJ2-3; possibly TRBD1 for D (6 bases). V was trimmed by 6 bases and J by 12 bases, leaving 25 bases between them. This CDR3 has 15 residues. Germline assignment: CDR1 MNHEY and CDR2 SVGAGI. The CDR3 is CASSLHSRQAYTQYF. In DNA, the CDR3 is TGTGCCAGCAGCCTCCACTCTCGACAGGCCTACACACAGTATTTT.

The chain is built from TRBV7-6 and TRBJ1-6; D possibly corresponds to TRBD1 (6 bases). CDR1 and CDR2 from the germline V gene are SGHVS and FNYEAQ. V was cut by 4 bases and J by 6 bases, with 16 bases left in between. CDR3 length: 16 amino acids. The CDR3 reads CASSSGGTGSNSPLHF. The CDR3 DNA follows: TGTGCCAGCAGCTCTGGAGGTACAGGGAGTAATTCACCCCTCCACTTT.

CDR3 bases: TGCGCCAGCAGCTCGCGGACAGGGGGCGTCGTCACAGATACGCAGTATTTT. Translating it yields CASSSRTGGVVTDTQYF. This sequence joins TRBV5-1 and TRBJ2-3; 11 nucleotides agree with TRBD1. V lost 3 bases and J lost 2; bases outside the gene matches: 8. Germline V CDR1 and CDR2: SGHRS, YFSETQ. The CDR3 length is 17 residues.

This chain connects TRBV4-1 to TRBJ1-2; the D is unclear. The germline V gene encodes CDR1 MGHRA and CDR2 YSYEKL. CDR3 length: 13 amino acids. The V and J ends lost 3 bases and 4 bases respectively, with 9 bases between them. The CDR3 sequence: CASSHPDTYGYTF. CDR3 nucleotide sequence: TGCGCCAGCAGCCACCCAGACACCTATGGCTACACCTTC.

CDR3 sequence reads: CASSLVLMGQGNYNEQFF. CDR3 DNA: TGTGCCAGCAGCTTAGTCCTTATGGGACAGGGAAACTACAATGAGCAGTTCTTC. The V call is TRBV7-2, the J call TRBJ2-1, with TRBD1 matching 9 bases. Losses at the gene ends were 1 base for V and 3 bases for J; bases not matched to a gene: 10. The germline gives CDR1 SGHTA, CDR2 FQGNSA. This CDR3 is built from 18 residues. Full variable domain (outside the CDR3, taken from reference TRBV7-2 and TRBJ2-1): GAGVSQSPSNKVTEKGKDVELRCDPISGHTALYWYRQSLGQGLEFLIYFQGNSAPDKSGLPSDRFSAERTGGSVSTLTIQRTQQEDSAVYLCASSLVLMGQGNYNEQFFGPGTRLTVL.

This clone has only one observation. The rearrangement uses TRBV6-2 or TRBV6-3 and TRBJ1-2, with D unclear. V shed 6 bases and J shed 5 bases, with 10 bases lying between them. The CDR3 runs to 12 residues. CDR1 and CDR2 (germline): MNHEY, SVGEGT. The CDR3 sequence: CASSPSGYGYTF. For the CDR3, the DNA is TGTGCCAGCAGCCCCTCGGGATATGGCTACACCTTC.

The chain joins TRBV12-3 or TRBV12-4 to TRBJ1-5; weak D call: TRBD1 (5 bases). The CDR3 spans 12 residues. Trimming cost V 5 bases and J 11 bases, with 13 bases left between them. The CDR3 loop is CASSGGGLTQHF. In DNA form, the CDR3 reads TGTGCCAGCAGTGGGGGGGGGTTAACCCAGCATTTT.